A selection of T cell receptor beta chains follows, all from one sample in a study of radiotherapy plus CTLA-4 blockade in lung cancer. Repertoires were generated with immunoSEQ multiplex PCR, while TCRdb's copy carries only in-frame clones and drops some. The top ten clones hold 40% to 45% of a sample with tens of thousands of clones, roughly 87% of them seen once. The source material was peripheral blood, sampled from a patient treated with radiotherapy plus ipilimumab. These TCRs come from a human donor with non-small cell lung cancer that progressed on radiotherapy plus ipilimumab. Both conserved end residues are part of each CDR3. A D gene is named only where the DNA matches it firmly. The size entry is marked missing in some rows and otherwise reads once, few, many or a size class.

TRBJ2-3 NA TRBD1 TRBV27 TGTGCCAGCAGTTTATTCGGGACAGGGGCCACAGATACGCAGTATTTT CASSLFGTGATDTQYF
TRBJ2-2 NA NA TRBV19 TGTGCCAGTAGTAGTCGGGCTTGGGGCCTAGTAAACACCGGGGAGCTGTTTTTT CASSSRAWGLVNTGELFF
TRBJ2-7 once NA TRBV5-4 TGTGCCAGCAGCCCGGGCGGGACTTCCTACGAGCAGTACTTC CASSPGGTSYEQYF
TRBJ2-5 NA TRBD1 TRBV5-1 TGCGCCAGCAGCCCCGGACAGGGTCAGACCCAGTACTTC CASSPGQGQTQYF
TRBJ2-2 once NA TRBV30 TGTGCCTGGAATCAGGGGTTCGGGGAGCTGTTTTTT CAWNQGFGELFF
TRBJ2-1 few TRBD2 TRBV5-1 TGCGCCAGCAGCCCTCGTCCCGGGACTAGCGGGAGCCCCAGGGATGAGCAGTTCTTC CASSPRPGTSGSPRDEQFF
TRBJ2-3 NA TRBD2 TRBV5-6 TGTGCCAGCAGCTTGGATGATCCTAGCGGGATTTGGACAGATACGCAGTATTTT CASSLDDPSGIWTDTQYF
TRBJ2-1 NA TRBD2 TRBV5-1 TGCGCCAGCAGCTTGGGAGGCGGGAGACCCTCCTACAATGAGCAGTTCTTC CASSLGGGRPSYNEQFF
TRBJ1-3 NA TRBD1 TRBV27 TGTGCCAGCAGGAGGAGTGCCGGGACAGCCTCTGGAAACACCATATATTTT CASRRSAGTASGNTIYF
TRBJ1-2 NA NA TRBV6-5 TGTGCCAGCAGTTACTCAGGACCGACTAGCGGCTACACCTTC CASSYSGPTSGYTF
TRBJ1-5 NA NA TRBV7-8 TGTGCCAGCAGCTCACCCCGGGAAGAATATCAGCCCCAGCATTTT CASSSPREEYQPQHF
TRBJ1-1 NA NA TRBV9 TGTGCCAGCAGCGTAGCCGGGAACACTGAAGCTTTCTTT CASSVAGNTEAFF
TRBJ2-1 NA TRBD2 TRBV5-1 TGCGCCAGCAGCTTGGACCAGCGGGGGGGCAATGAGCAGTTCTTC CASSLDQRGGNEQFF
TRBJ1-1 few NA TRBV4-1 TGCGCCAGCAGCCAGGGAATCGGGGTGAACACTGAAGCTTTCTTT CASSQGIGVNTEAFF
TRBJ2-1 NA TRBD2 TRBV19 TGTGCCAGTAGTAAAGGACTAGCGGGTACCCATGAGCAGTTCTTC CASSKGLAGTHEQFF
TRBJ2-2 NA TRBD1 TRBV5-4 TGTGCCAGCAGCCCAACCTACAGGGGGCGCGATCACGGGGAGCTGTTTTTT CASSPTYRGRDHGELFF
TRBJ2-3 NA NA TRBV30 TGTGCCTGGAGTGTACAAGGATCCTTTACAGATACGCAGTATTTT CAWSVQGSFTDTQYF
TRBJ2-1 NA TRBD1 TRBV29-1 TGCAGCGTTGAAGAGAACAGGGGTGGGAATGAGCAGTTCTTC CSVEENRGGNEQFF
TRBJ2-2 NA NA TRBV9 TGTGCCAGCAGCCAAAGGGGCACCGGGGAGCTGTTTTTT CASSQRGTGELFF
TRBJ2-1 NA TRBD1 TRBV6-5 TGTGCCAGCAGTTACGAACAGGGGGCCTACAATGAGCAGTTCTTC CASSYEQGAYNEQFF
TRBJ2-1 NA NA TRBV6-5 TGTGCCAGCAGTTCCACGTTGGGGGATGAGCAGTTCTTC CASSSTLGDEQFF
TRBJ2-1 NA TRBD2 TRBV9 TGTGCCAGCACCCCGGGACTAGCGGGAGATAATGAGCAGTTCTTC CASTPGLAGDNEQFF
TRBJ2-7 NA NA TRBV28 TGTGCCAGCAGTCCTCCAGGACAGATCAGCCAACTCTCCTACGAGCAGTACTTC CASSPPGQISQLSYEQYF
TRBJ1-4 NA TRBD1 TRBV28 TGTGCCAGCAGTCCCGGGACAGGGGGATTTGAAAAACTGTTTTTT CASSPGTGGFEKLFF
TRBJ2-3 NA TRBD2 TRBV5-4 TGTGCCAGCAACTTGGTTTCTAGCGGGCTCACAGATACGCAGTATTTT CASNLVSSGLTDTQYF
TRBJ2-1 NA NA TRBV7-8 TGTGCCAGCAGCTTAGTGCCGGGACTGGTGCAGTTCTTC CASSLVPGLVQFF
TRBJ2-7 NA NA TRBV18 TGTGCCAGCTCACCAGGGCAGTACGAGCAGTACTTC CASSPGQYEQYF
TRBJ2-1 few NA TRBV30 TGTGCCTGGAGGAAGAATGGTCGCTACAATGAGCAGTTCTTC CAWRKNGRYNEQFF
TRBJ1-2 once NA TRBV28 TGTGCCAGCGGGGGTTCAGGGGTATGGCGCGGCTACACCTTC CASGGSGVWRGYTF
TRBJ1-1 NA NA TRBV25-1 TGTGCCAGCAGCGGACAGTTTAGGAACACTGAAGCTTTCTTT CASSGQFRNTEAFF
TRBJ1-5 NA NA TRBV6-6 TGTGCCAGCAGTAACGAGGGTCAGCCCCAGCATTTT CASSNEGQPQHF
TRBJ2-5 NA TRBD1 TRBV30 TGTGCCTGGAGTGTACAAGGGGGCCGAGAGACCCAGTACTTC CAWSVQGGRETQYF
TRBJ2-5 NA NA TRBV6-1 TGTGCCAGCAGTGAAATCGGCCGGTACCAAGAGACCCAGTACTTC CASSEIGRYQETQYF
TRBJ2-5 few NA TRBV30 TGTGCCTGGAGTTTTGGGGGGACTCACCAAGAGACCCAGTACTTC CAWSFGGTHQETQYF
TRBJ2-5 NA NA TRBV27 TGTGCCAGCAGGCCCGTGACGCGTCCGGAGACCCAGTACTTC CASRPVTRPETQYF
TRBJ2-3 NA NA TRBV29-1 TGCAGCGTTGACGGGGCAGGGAGCACAGATACGCAGTATTTT CSVDGAGSTDTQYF
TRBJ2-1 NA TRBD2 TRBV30 TGTGCCTGGAGTCCGGGACTAGCTTCTGAGCAGTTCTTC CAWSPGLASEQFF
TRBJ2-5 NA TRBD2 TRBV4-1 TGCGCCAGCAGCCATTTACTAGCGGGGGATGAAAAAGAGACCCAGTACTTC CASSHLLAGDEKETQYF
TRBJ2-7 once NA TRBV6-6 TGTGCCAGCAGTCGGGACAAGTACGAGCAGTACTTC CASSRDKYEQYF
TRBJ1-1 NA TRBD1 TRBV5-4 TGTGCCAGCAGCTTGGGACAGGGGCACACTGAAGCTTTCTTT CASSLGQGHTEAFF
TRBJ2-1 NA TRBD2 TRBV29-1 TGCAGCGTTGAGGGACTAGCGAGCTCCTACAATGAGCAGTTCTTC CSVEGLASSYNEQFF
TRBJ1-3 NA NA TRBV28 TGTGCCAGCAGCACACAGGGAAACACCATATATTTT CASSTQGNTIYF
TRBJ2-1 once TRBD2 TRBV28 TGTGCCAGCAGATTCGGACGGACTAGCGGGAGGGCCTCCTACAATGAGCAGTTCTTC CASRFGRTSGRASYNEQFF